This entry describes one T cell receptor beta chain. As originally analysed: Researchers report that nucleated cell counts were estimated from reference gene primer amplification. TCRdb's copy holds only in-frame clones and misses some; the assay was immunoSEQ multiplex PCR. V, J and clone size were drawn from that table, and D and trimming were deduced from the DNA. The data hold hundreds of thousands of clones, with 82% observed a single time. These data are taken from a study of blood T cell repertoires in COVID-19. Study background: In each case, the material was cDNA or gDNA derived from T cells, B-cell-depleted T cells, or PBMCs.

Germline assignment: CDR1 KGHDR and CDR2 SFDVKD. Trimming shortened V by 3 bases and J by 4 bases, and 15 bases separated the two germline ends. The CDR3 has 15 residues. The sequenced sample consisted of peripheral blood. The chain recombines TRBV24-1 with TRBJ2-7, with TRBD2 as a possible D gene (6 bases). The origin of this receptor is a woman older than 75 with acute or convalescent COVID-19. The DNA for the CDR3 is TGTGCCACCAGTGATGGCGGGAACATAAGGTACGAGCAGTACTTC. As protein: CATSDGGNIRYEQYF.